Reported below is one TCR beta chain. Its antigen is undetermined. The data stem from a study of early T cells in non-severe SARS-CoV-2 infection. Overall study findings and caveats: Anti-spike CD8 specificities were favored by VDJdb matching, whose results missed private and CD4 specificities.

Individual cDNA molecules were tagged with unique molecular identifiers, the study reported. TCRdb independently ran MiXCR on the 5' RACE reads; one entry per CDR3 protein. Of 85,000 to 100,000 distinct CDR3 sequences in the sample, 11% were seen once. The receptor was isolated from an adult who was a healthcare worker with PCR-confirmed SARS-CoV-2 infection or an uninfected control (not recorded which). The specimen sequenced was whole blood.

Here the CDR3 DNA reads TGCGCCAGCAGCCAACTTGACAGGACTAGAATCGTCGATGAGCAGTTCTTC. It is translated as CASSQLDRTRIVDEQFF. The chain couples TRBV4-1 to TRBJ2-1; D is perhaps TRBD2 (7 bases). V lost 2 bases and J 8 bases, leaving 22 bases between the germline ends. Germline V gene lookup returns CDR1 MGHRA and CDR2 YSYEKL. CDR3 length equals 17 residues.